The next 21 T cell receptor beta chains were all read from a single sample in a study of shared clonotypes between healthy human individuals. Generated by immunoSEQ multiplex PCR, the TCRdb table keeps only in-frame clones and is missing some. Of around 2.3 million clones in the sample, around 95% were seen once. Sequencing was performed on naive CD4+ T cells sorted from blood. Regarding subset: CD45RA+ positively selected. These receptors originate from a man younger than 35 in good health.

This chain links TRBV6-1 with TRBJ2-3; D remains ambiguous. The CDR3 extends over 12 amino acids. Trimming took off 2 bases at V and 6 bases at J, with 6 bases between the two ends. The germline V gene encodes CDR1 MNHNS and CDR2 SASEGT. CDR3 in amino acids: CASSEHPDTQYF. The CDR3 region has the DNA TGTGCCAGCAGTGAACACCCGGATACGCAGTATTTT.

The chain is built from TRBV28 and TRBJ1-6; tentative D call: TRBD1 (5 bases). Deletions cut 7 bases from V and 7 bases from J, with 14 bases between. This CDR3 has 14 residues. The germline gives CDR1 MDHEN, CDR2 SYDVKM. The CDR3 coding sequence is TGTGCCAGCATCCCGGGACGAAAGAATTCACCCCTCCACTTT. Translated, it gives CASIPGRKNSPLHF.

This clone was detected only once. J is TRBJ2-1 and V is TRBV4-1, with D perhaps matching TRBD2 (6 bases). Germline-derived CDR1 and CDR2 are MGHRA and YSYEKL. The CDR3 is 14 residues long. V was pared by 0 bases and J by 9 bases, with 12 bases between. DNA of the CDR3: TGCGCCAGCAGCCAAGAAATTTCGGGAGTTGAGCAGTTCTTC. This translates into CASSQEISGVEQFF.

With regard to this clone: This CDR3 is also generated by other DNA sequences in the sample. The chain couples TRBV5-1 to TRBJ1-1; a possible D gene is TRBD1 (6 bases). This CDR3 has 14 amino acids. V was cut by 0 bases and J by 1 base, with 7 bases left in between. Germline CDR1 is SGHRS and CDR2 is YFSETQ. The chain's CDR3 is CASSLAGQNTEAFF. The CDR3 nucleotides are TGCGCCAGCAGCTTGGCGGGACAGAACACTGAAGCTTTCTTT.

V and J are TRBV29-1 and TRBJ2-7; TRBD1 matches 7 bases. Germline V gene sequence: CDR1 SQVTM, CDR2 ANQGSEA. The CDR3 has 11 amino acids. The V segment lost 6 bases and the J segment 3 bases; nucleotides outside the gene matches: 2. The CDR3 protein is CSVRDSYEQYF. The CDR3, as DNA: TGCAGCGTCCGGGACAGCTACGAGCAGTACTTC.

The J gene is TRBJ1-4, the V gene TRBV7-9; 10 bases match TRBD1. Germline values: CDR1 SEHNR, CDR2 FQNEAQ (reference sequence). V dropped 5 bases and J dropped 0; count of bases not matched to a gene: 3. This CDR3 region has 16 residues. CDR3 protein: CASSPTGGSTNEKLFF. The CDR3 bases are TGTGCCAGCAGCCCGACAGGGGGCTCAACTAATGAAAAACTGTTTTTT.

The chain is built from TRBV7-9 and TRBJ1-6; D is unresolved. With 4 bases removed from V and 4 bases from J, the gap between germline ends came to 11 bases. This CDR3 contains 15 residues. The V gene's germline CDR1 is SEHNR and CDR2 FQNEAQ (reference sequence). The CDR3 nucleotides read TGTGCCAGCAGCTACCCGGGATATTATAATTCACCCCTCCACTTT. Translating it yields CASSYPGYYNSPLHF.

The J gene is TRBJ2-3, the V gene TRBV29-1; unclear D gene. Per germline, CDR1 SQVTM and CDR2 ANQGSEA. The V and J ends lost 3 bases and 6 bases respectively, with 10 bases between them. The CDR3 is made up of 12 amino acids. CDR3 DNA sequence: TGCAGCGTTGACCCTGTGCTGGATACGCAGTATTTT. It translates to CSVDPVLDTQYF.

The rearrangement joins TRBV6-5 to TRBJ2-7; no definite D call. The CDR3 is 13 amino acids. V lost 5 bases, J lost 0 bases, and 8 bases lay in between. Germline assignment: CDR1 MNHEY and CDR2 SVGAGI. Here the CDR3 reads CASSGPSSYEQYF. The CDR3 region has the DNA TGTGCCAGCAGTGGCCCCTCCTCCTACGAGCAGTACTTC.

CDR3 in amino acids: CASSSISTSGVGKNIQYF. The CDR3 coding sequence is TGTGCCAGCAGCTCAATATCGACCTCAGGGGTTGGCAAAAACATTCAGTACTTC. The V and J genes are TRBV27 and TRBJ2-4; possibly TRBD1 for D (6 bases). The CDR3 is 18 residues long. Trimming removed 6 bases at V and 3 bases at J, with 24 bases between. The germline gives CDR1 MNHEY, CDR2 SMNVEV (reference sequence).

V and J are TRBV19 and TRBJ2-6; D is possibly TRBD1 or TRBD2 (5 bases each). The CDR3 has 14 residues. V lost 8 bases and J lost 0, with 8 bases in between. The germline V gene has CDR1 LNHDA and CDR2 SQIVND (reference sequence). CDR3: CASDGGSGANVLTF. As DNA, the CDR3 is TGTGCCAGTGATGGGGGCTCTGGGGCCAACGTCCTGACTTTC.

This sequence joins TRBV11-2 and TRBJ2-3; possibly TRBD2 for D (6 bases). Per germline, CDR1 SGHAT and CDR2 FQNNGV. The V end was cut by 1 base, the J end by 4 bases, with 12 bases between. This CDR3 has 15 amino acids. The CDR3 loop is CASSLVGGVADTQYF. The CDR3 DNA sequence: TGTGCCAGCAGCTTAGTAGGAGGGGTTGCAGATACGCAGTATTTT.

The CDR3 spells CASSERTGVNQPQHF. The CDR3 bases are TGTGCCAGCAGTGAAAGGACAGGGGTCAATCAGCCCCAGCATTTT. This chain joins TRBV6-1 and TRBJ1-5, with 9 bases aligning to TRBD1. Germline V gives CDR1 MNHNS, CDR2 SASEGT. Trimming took 2 bases from V and 3 from J; bases not matched to a gene: 2. The CDR3 spans 15 residues.

This clone has a single count. The genes are TRBV11-2 and TRBJ2-7, with TRBD1 identical over 7 bases. Per germline, CDR1 SGHAT and CDR2 FQNNGV. The CDR3 sequence is 15 residues long. Germline trimming cut 5 bases from V and 5 bases from J; bases unmatched to any gene: 12. The CDR3 nucleotides read TGTGCCAGCAGCAGACGACAGGGTGGGTTGGACGAGCAGTACTTC. It is translated as CASSRRQGGLDEQYF.

This clone was counted a single time. The rearrangement joins TRBV7-6 to TRBJ2-3; possibly TRBD2 for D (6 bases). Trimming cost V 1 base and J 1 base, with 15 bases left between them. The germline CDR1 and CDR2 sequences are SGHVS and FNYEAQ. The CDR3 runs to 17 residues. The CDR3, as DNA: TGTGCCAGCAGCTTAGACGGGGGTTCGTGGGGCACAGATACGCAGTATTTT. This translates into CASSLDGGSWGTDTQYF.

Details on this clone: One end of the junction fails to match germline, which may point to a read error. The chain couples TRBV5-1 to TRBJ1-1; 9 bases match TRBD1. CDR1 SGHRS and CDR2 YFSETQ come from the germline V gene. The CDR3 is 12 residues long. The chain's CDR3 is CASGLGQGEAFF. The CDR3 region has the DNA TGCGCCAGCGGCTTGGGACAGGGAGAAGCTTTCTTT.

Of note for this clone: Other DNA sequences within the sample encode an identical CDR3. This rearrangement joins TRBV28 to TRBJ1-2; D ambiguous. Germline CDR1 MDHEN, CDR2 SYDVKM. Trimming stripped 6 bases from V and 2 bases from J, with 4 bases between. This CDR3 is 11 amino acids long. This CDR3 is CASSPNYGYTF. CDR3 nucleotide sequence: TGTGCCAGCAGCCCAAACTATGGCTACACCTTC.

Comments on this clone: Other DNA sequences in the same sample also yield this CDR3. V gene TRBV7-9 combines with J gene TRBJ1-1, with D tentatively TRBD1 (5 bases). The V gene's germline CDR1 is SEHNR and CDR2 FQNEAQ (reference sequence). The CDR3 runs 14 residues. Trimming removed 2 bases from V and 1 base from J, with 8 bases in between. DNA of the CDR3: TGTGCCAGCAGCTTAAACCAGGGGAACACTGAAGCTTTCTTT. Amino acid sequence: CASSLNQGNTEAFF.

The chain has TRBV6-1 and TRBJ2-5; 7 nucleotides match TRBD1. V shed 2 bases, J shed 0 bases, and the junction held 3 bases outside the gene matches. Germline loops: CDR1 MNHNS, CDR2 SASEGT. The CDR3 has 15 amino acids. CDR3 coding DNA: TGTGCCAGCAGTGAAACCGACAGGGACCAAGAGACCCAGTACTTC. As protein: CASSETDRDQETQYF.

The chain's CDR3 is CASSLDGKFEDTQYF. CDR3 sequence (DNA): TGTGCCAGCAGCTTAGATGGCAAATTTGAAGATACGCAGTATTTT. The rearrangement uses TRBV13 and TRBJ2-3; D gene uncertain. This CDR3 comprises 15 residues. Germline CDR1 is PRHDT and CDR2 is FYEKMQ (reference sequence). V was pared by 1 base and J by 5 bases, with 13 bases between. The whole variable domain, remainder taken from reference TRBV13 and TRBJ2-3, is AAGVIQSPRHLIKEKRETATLKCYPIPRHDTVYWYQQGPGQDPQFLISFYEKMQSDKGSIPDRFSAQQFSDYHSELNMSSLELGDSALYFCASSLDGKFEDTQYFGPGTRLTVL.

A remark on this clone: The same CDR3 can be traced to other DNA sequences in this sample. This sequence joins TRBV6-6 and TRBJ2-7, with D possibly being TRBD2 (6 bases). This CDR3 has 12 amino acids. Germline V gene lookup returns CDR1 MNHNY and CDR2 SVGAGI (reference sequence). V gave up 3 bases and J gave up 5 bases, with 8 bases separating them. CDR3 nucleotides: TGTGCCAGCAGTTATTCGGGGGACGAGCAGTACTTC. Translating it yields CASSYSGDEQYF.